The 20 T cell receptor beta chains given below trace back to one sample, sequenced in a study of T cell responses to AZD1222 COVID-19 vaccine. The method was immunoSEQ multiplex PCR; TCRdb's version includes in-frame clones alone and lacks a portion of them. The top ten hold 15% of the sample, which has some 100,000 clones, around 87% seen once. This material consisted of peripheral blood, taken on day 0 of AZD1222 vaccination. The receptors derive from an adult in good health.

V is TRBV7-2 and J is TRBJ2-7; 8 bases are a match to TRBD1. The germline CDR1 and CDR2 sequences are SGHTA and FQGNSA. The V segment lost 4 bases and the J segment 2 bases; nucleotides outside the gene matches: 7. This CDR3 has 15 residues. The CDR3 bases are TGTGCCAGCAGCTCCCGTCCGGACAGGGCCTACGAGCAGTACTTC. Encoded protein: CASSSRPDRAYEQYF.

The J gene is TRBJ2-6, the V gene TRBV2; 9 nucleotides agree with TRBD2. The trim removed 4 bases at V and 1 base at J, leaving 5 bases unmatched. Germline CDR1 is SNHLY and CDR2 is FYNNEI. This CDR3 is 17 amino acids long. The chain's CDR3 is CASSGVAGDSGANVLTF. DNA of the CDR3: TGTGCCAGCAGTGGGGTAGCGGGAGATTCTGGGGCCAACGTCCTGACTTTC.

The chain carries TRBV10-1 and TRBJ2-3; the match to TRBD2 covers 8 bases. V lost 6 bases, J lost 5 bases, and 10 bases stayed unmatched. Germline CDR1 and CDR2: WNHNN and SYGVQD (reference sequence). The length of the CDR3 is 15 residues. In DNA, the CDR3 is TGCGCCAGCAGCGAGAAGCGGGAGTTTATAGATACGCAGTATTTT. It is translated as CASSEKREFIDTQYF.

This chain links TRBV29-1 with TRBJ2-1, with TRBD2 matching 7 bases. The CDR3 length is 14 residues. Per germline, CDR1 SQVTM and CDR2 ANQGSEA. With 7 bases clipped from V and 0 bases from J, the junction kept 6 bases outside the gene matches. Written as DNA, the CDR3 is TGCAGCGGAGCCCAGCGGGGCTCCTACAATGAGCAGTTCTTC. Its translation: CSGAQRGSYNEQFF.

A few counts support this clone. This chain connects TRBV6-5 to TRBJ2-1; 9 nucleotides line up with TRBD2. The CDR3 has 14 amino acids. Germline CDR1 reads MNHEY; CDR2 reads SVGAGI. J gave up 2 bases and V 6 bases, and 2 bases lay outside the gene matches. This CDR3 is CASRLAGTYNEQFF. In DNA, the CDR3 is TGTGCCAGCAGACTAGCGGGTACCTACAATGAGCAGTTCTTC.

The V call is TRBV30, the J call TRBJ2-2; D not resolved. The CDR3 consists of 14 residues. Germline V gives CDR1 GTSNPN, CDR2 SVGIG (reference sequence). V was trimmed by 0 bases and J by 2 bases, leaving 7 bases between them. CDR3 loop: CAWSVRRNTGELFF. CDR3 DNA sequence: TGTGCCTGGAGTGTACGGCGAAACACCGGGGAGCTGTTTTTT.

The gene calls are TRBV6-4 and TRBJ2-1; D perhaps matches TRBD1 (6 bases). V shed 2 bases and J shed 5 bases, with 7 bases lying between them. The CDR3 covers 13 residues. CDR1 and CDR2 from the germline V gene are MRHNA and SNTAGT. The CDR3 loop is CASSDRDNNEQFF. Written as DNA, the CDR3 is TGTGCCAGCAGTGACCGGGACAACAATGAGCAGTTCTTC.

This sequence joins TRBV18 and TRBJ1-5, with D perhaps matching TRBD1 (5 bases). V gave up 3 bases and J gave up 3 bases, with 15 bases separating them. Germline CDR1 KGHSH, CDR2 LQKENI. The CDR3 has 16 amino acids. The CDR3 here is CASSPVAGTTNQPQHF. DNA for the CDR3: TGTGCCAGCTCACCTGTAGCAGGGACGACCAATCAGCCCCAGCATTTT.

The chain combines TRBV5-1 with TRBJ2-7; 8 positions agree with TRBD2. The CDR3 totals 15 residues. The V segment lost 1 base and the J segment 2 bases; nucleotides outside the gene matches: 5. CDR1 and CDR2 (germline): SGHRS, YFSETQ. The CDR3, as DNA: TGCGCCAGCAGCTTGCAGGGCGGGGGGACCTACGAGCAGTACTTC. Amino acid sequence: CASSLQGGGTYEQYF.

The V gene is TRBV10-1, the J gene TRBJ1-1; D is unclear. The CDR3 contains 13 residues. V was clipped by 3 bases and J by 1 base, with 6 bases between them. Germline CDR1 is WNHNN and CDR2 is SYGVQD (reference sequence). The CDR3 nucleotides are TGCGCCAGCAGTGATGGCTGGAACACTGAAGCTTTCTTT. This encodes CASSDGWNTEAFF.

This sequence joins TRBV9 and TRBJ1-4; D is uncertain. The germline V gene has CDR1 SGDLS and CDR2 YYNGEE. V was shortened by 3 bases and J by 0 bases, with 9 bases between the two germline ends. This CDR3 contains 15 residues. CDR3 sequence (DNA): TGTGCCAGCAGCGCCACCCTTGCAACTAATGAAAAACTGTTTTTT. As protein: CASSATLATNEKLFF.

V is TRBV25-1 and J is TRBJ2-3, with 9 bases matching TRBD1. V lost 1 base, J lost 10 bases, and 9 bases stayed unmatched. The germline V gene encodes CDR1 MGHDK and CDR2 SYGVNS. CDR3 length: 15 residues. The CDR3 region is CASSEWGTGRGAQYF. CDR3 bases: TGTGCCAGCAGTGAATGGGGGACAGGGCGTGGGGCGCAGTATTTT.

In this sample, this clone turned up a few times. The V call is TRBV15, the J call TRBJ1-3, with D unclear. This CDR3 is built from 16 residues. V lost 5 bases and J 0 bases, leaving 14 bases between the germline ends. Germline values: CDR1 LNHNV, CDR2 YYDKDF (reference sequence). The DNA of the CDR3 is TGTGCCACCAGCGGATTAGGAGGGCTCTCTGGAAACACCATATATTTT. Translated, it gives CATSGLGGLSGNTIYF.

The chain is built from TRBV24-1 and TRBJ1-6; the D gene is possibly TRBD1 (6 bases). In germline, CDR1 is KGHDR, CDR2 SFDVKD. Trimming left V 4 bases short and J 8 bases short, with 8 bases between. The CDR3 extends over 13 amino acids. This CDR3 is CATSEDRYSPLHF. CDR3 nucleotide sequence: TGTGCCACCAGTGAGGACAGATATTCACCCCTCCACTTT.

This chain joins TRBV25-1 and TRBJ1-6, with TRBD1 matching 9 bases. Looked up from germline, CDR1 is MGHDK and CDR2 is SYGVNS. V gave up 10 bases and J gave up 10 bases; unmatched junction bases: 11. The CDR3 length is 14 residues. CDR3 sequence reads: CATGGQGGGSPLHF. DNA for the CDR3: TGTGCCACCGGGGGACAGGGTGGAGGGTCACCCCTCCACTTT.

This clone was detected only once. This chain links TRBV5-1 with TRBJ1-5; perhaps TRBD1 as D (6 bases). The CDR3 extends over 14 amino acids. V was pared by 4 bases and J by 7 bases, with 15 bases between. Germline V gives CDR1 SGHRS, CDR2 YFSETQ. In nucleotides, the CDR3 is TGCGCCAGCAGCCCAAGGGGGGCCGGGCAGCCCCAGCATTTT. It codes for CASSPRGAGQPQHF.

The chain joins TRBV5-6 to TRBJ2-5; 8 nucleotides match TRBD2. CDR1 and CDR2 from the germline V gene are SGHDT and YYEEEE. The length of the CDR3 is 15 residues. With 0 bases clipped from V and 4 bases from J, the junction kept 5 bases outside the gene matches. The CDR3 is CASSLVASGRETQYF. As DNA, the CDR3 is TGTGCCAGCAGCTTGGTGGCTAGCGGGCGAGAGACCCAGTACTTC.

The CDR3 protein is CASSGPGGSNTGELFF. The DNA of the CDR3 is TGTGCCAGCAGTGGCCCGGGGGGTTCGAACACCGGGGAGCTGTTTTTT. The chain joins TRBV2 to TRBJ2-2, with TRBD2 identical over 7 bases. CDR3 size: 16 residues. Germline lookup yields CDR1 SNHLY and CDR2 FYNNEI. The junction had 5 bases not matched to a gene; V was cut back by 4 bases and J by 0 bases.

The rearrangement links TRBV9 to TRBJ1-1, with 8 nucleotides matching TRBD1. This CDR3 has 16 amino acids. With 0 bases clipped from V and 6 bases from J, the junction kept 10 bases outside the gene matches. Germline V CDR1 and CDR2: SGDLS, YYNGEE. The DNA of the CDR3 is TGTGCCAGCAGCGTAGGAATATTGGACAGGGAGCCTGAAGCTTTCTTT. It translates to CASSVGILDREPEAFF.

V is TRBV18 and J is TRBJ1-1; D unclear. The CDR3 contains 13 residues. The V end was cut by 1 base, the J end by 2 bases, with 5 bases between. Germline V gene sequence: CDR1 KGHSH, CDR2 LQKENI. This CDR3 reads CASSPRGNTEAFF. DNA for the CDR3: TGTGCCAGCTCACCACGGGGTAACACTGAAGCTTTCTTT.